Listed here is a single TCR beta chain. Antigen: not known. Germline assignment: CDR1 SNHLY and CDR2 FYNNEI. V dropped 5 bases and J dropped 6; count of bases not matched to a gene: 5. The CDR3 contains 13 residues. Documented time point: 2014-2015 season, 7 days after vaccination. Profiling relied on immunoSEQ multiplex PCR, and the TCRdb table lists in-frame clones only, not all of them. The profile shows about 15,000 clones, roughly 80% of them singletons. The data are from a study of follicular helper T cells after annual influenza vaccination. Across the study: For some subjects, blood spans the 2013-2014, 2014-2015 and 2015-2016 annual vaccinations.

Study-level findings and limits: Productive TCRB sequences came from only roughly 8.5-23% of cells.

The material sequenced was CXCR5+ CD38- circulating T follicular helper cells from blood, taken 7 days after influenza vaccination. Subset indicated: circulating Tfh, non-naive CD4+CXCR5+PD-1+ (ICOS+CD38+ or ICOS-CD38-). This TCR was sampled from an adult who received the influenza vaccine. The chain uses TRBV2 and TRBJ2-7; TRBD1 matches at 9 bases. CDR3 sequence: CASSRDRASEQYF. CDR3 nucleotides: TGTGCCAGCAGTCGGGACAGGGCGTCCGAGCAGTACTTC. Using reference TRBV2 and TRBJ2-7 for the parts outside the CDR3, the full variable domain is EPEVTQTPSHQVTQMGQEVILRCVPISNHLYFYWYRQILGQKVEFLVSFYNNEISEKSEIFDDQFSVERPDGSNFTLKIRSTKLEDSAMYFCASSRDRASEQYFGPGTRLTVT.